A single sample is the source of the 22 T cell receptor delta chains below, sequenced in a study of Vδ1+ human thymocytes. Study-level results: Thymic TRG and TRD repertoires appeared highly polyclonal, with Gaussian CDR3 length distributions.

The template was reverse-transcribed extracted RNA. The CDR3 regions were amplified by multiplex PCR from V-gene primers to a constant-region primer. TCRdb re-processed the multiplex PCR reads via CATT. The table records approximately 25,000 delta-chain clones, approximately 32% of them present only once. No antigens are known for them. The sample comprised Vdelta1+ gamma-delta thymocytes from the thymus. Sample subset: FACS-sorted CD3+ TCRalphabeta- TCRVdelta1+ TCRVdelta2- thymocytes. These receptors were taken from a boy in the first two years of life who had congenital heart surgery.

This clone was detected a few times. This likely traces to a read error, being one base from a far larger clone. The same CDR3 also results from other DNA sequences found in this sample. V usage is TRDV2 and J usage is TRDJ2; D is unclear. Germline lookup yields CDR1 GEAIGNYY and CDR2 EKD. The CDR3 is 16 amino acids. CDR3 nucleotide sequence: TGTGCCTGGGTTCTCGCCTATAAACTTTTGACAGCGCAACTCTTCTTT. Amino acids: CAWVLAYKLLTAQLFF.

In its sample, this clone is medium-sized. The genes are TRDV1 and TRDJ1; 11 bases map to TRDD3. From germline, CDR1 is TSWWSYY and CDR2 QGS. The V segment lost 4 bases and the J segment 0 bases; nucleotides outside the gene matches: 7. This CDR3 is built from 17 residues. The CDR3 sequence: CALGAGGYSVYTDKLIF. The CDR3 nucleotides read TGTGCTCTTGGGGCTGGGGGATACTCCGTGTACACCGATAAACTCATCTTT.

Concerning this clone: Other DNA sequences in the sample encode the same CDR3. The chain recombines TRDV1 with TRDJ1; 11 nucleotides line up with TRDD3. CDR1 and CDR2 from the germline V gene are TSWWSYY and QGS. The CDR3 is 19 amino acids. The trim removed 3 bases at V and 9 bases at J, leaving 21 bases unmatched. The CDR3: CALGDRPRRLYWGIAELIF. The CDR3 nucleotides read TGTGCTCTTGGGGACCGGCCCCGGCGGCTCTACTGGGGGATAGCAGAACTCATCTTT.

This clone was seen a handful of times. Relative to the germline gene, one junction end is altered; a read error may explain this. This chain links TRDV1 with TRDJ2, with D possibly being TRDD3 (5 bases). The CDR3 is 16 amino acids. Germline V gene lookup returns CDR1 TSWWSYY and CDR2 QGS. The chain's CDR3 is CALGVVDIALTAQLFF. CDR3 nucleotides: TGTGCTCTTGGGGTGGTGGATATCGCTTTGACGGCACAACTCTTCTTT.

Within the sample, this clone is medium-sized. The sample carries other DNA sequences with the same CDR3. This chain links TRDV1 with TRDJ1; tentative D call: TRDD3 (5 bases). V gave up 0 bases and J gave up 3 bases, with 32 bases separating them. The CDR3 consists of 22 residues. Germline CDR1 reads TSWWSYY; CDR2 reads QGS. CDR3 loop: CALGELALPLGGGGSAADKLIF. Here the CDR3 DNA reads TGTGCTCTTGGGGAACTCGCGCTCCCCCTTGGAGGAGGGGGTTCCGCGGCCGATAAACTCATCTTT.

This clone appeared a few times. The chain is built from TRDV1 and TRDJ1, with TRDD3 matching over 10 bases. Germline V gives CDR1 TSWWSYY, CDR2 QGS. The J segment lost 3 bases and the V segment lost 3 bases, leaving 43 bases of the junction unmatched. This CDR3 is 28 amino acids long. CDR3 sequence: CALGEAIPFSVFFPDTGGLVEVADKLIF. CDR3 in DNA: TGTGCTCTTGGGGAGGCCATTCCTTTCTCAGTCTTCTTTCCTGATACTGGGGGATTAGTAGAAGTGGCCGATAAACTCATCTTT.

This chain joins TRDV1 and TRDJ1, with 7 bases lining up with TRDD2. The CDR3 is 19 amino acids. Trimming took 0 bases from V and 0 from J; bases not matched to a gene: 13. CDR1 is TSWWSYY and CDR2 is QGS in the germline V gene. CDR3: CALGELGFLPTPYTDKLIF. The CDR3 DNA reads TGTGCTCTTGGGGAACTCGGTTTCCTACCAACCCCGTACACCGATAAACTCATCTTT.

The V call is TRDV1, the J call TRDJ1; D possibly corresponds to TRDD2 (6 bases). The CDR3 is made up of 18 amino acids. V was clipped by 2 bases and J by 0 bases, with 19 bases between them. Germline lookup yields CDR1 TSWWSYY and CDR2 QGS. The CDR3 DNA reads TGTGCTCTTGGGGAATCTCTCCCTTCCCCCAAATACACCGATAAACTCATCTTT. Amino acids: CALGESLPSPKYTDKLIF.

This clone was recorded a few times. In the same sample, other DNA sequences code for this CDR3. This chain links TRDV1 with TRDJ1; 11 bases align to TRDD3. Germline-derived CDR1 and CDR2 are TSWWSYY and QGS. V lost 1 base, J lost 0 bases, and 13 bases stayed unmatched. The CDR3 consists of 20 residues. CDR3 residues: CALGEPYLLGDKRYTDKLIF. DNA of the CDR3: TGTGCTCTTGGGGAACCATATCTACTGGGGGATAAAAGGTACACCGATAAACTCATCTTT.

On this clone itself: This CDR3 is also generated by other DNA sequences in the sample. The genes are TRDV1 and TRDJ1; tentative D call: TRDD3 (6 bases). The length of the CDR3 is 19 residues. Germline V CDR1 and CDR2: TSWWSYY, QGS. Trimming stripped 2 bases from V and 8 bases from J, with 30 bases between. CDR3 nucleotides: TGTGCTCTTGGGGAAACCCCTCCTGGACGGGGGAGGGTCCCGGGAAAACTCATCTTT. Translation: CALGETPPGRGRVPGKLIF.

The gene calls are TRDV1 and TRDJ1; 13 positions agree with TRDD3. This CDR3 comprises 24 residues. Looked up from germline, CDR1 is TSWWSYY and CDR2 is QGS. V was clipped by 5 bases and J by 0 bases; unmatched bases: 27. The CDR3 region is CALGNPRPSLLLGDTRRYTDKLIF. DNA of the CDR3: TGTGCTCTTGGGAACCCCCGCCCCAGCCTCCTACTGGGGGATACGCGAAGATACACCGATAAACTCATCTTT.

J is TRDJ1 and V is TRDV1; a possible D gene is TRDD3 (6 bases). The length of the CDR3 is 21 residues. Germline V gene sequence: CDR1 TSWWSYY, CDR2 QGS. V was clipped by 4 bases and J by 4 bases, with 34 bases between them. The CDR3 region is CALGGPSSLAGGHRSGDKLIF. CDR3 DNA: TGTGCTCTTGGGGGCCCCTCTTCCCTGGCCGGGGGACATAGATCGGGCGATAAACTCATCTTT.

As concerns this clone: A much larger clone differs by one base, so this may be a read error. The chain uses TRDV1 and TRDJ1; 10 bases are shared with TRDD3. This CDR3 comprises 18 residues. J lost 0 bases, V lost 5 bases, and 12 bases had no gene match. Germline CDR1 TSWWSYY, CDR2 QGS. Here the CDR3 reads CALGLHPRTGGYTDKLIF. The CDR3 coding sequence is TGTGCTCTTGGGCTACATCCCCGTACTGGGGGATACACCGATAAACTCATCTTT.

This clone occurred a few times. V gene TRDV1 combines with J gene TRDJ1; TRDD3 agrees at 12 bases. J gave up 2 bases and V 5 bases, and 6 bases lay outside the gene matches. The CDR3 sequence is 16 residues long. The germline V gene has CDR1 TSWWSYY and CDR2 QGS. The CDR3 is CALGNWGIPRTDKLIF. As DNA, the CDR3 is TGTGCTCTTGGGAACTGGGGGATACCGCGGACCGATAAACTCATCTTT.

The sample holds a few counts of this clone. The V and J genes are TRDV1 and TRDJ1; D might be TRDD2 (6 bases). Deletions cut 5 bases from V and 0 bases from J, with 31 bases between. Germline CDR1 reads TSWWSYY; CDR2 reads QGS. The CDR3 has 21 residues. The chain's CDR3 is CALGTRSRLPALPGYTDKLIF. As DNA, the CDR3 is TGTGCTCTTGGGACCCGGAGTCGTCTTCCTGCCCTCCCCGGGTACACCGATAAACTCATCTTT.

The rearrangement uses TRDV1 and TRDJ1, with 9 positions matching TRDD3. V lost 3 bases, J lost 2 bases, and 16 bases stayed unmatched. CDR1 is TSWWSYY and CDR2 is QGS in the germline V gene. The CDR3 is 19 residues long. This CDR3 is CALGDAIRLGDRWTDKLIF. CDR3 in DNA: TGTGCTCTTGGGGACGCCATTAGGCTGGGGGATCGTTGGACCGATAAACTCATCTTT.

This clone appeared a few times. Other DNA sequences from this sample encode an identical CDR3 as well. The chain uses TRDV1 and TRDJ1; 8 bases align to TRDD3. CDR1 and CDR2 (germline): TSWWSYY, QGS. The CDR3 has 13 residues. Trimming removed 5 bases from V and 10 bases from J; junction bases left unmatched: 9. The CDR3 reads CALGPWGMKGLIF. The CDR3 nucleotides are TGTGCTCTTGGGCCTTGGGGGATGAAGGGACTCATCTTT.

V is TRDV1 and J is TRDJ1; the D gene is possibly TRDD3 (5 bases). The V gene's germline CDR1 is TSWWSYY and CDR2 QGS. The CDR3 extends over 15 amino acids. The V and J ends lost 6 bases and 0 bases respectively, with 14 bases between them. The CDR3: CALGSELAYTDKLIF. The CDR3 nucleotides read TGTGCTCTTGGTTCCGAACTGGCTTACACCGATAAACTCATCTTT.

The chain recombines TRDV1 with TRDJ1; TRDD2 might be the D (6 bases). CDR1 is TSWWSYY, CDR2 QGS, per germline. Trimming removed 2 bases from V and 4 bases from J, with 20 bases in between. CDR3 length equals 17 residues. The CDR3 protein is CALGETPTLTCRDKLIF. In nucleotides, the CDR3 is TGTGCTCTTGGGGAAACTCCTACGCTCACTTGCCGCGATAAACTCATCTTT.

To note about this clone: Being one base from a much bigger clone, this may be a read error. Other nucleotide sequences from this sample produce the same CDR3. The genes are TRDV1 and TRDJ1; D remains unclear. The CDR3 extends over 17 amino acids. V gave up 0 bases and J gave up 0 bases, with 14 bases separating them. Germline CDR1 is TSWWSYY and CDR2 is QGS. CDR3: CALGELSTTPYTDKLIF. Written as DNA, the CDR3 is TGTGCTCTTGGGGAACTCTCAACCACTCCGTACACCGATAAACTCATCTTT.

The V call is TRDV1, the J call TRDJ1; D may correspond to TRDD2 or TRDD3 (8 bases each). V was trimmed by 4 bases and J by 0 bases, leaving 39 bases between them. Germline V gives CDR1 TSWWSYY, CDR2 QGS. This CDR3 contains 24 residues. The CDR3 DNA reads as TGTGCTCTTGGGGGGGGCCTTCCTAATGGGATACGCGTTCCAACCGAGGGGTACACCGATAAACTCATCTTT. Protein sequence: CALGGGLPNGIRVPTEGYTDKLIF.

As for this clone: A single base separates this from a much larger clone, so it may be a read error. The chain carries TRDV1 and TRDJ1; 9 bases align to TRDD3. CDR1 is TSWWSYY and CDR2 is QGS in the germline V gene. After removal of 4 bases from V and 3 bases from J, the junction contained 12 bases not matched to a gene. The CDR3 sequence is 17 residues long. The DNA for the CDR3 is TGTGCTCTTGGGGGACCTAATCCGGGGATACGCCCCGATAAACTCATCTTT. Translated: CALGGPNPGIRPDKLIF.